This TCR beta chain derives from a study of Graves' ophthalmopathy and Graves' hyperthyroidism. Points from the study as a whole: Built on 13 signatures, a model told ophthalmopathy apart from stable hyperthyroidism with 85% to 90% sensitivity and less than 82% specificity. Among expanded thyroid clonotypes above 0.001 frequency, most also occurred in blood.

Stable hyperthyroidism meant no progression to ophthalmopathy within 18 months of follow-up. Aged 18 to 65, hyperthyroidism patients had been newly diagnosed, with under 2 months' duration. Beta-chain TCR CDR3 regions were amplified from RNA transcripts. Second-round multiplex PCR followed a first-round RT-PCR using HTBI primers. TCRdb reanalysed the multiplex PCR reads using MiXCR and keeps one entry per CDR3 protein. The sample yields 620,000 or so distinct CDR3 sequences, 22% seen once. Ten or more counts support this clonotype. The antigen is not known. The material sequenced was peripheral blood. This receptor was identified in a woman in her late teens or twenties with stable Graves' hyperthyroidism. Some clones in this sample may be carry-over from other donors' samples.

The CDR3: CASSGTGITETQYF. The CDR3 nucleotides read TGTGCCAGCAGTGGAACAGGGATCACAGAGACCCAGTACTTC. V and J are TRBV28 and TRBJ2-5, with a tentative D call TRBD1 (6 bases). CDR1 is MDHEN, CDR2 SYDVKM, per germline. V lost 5 bases to trimming and J lost 4 bases, with 14 bases between them. The CDR3 extends over 14 amino acids.